This record looks at one TCR beta chain sequence and its context. The germline V and J ends were trimmed by 7 bases and 0 bases, with 3 bases remaining between them. This CDR3 is 11 amino acids long. The data are from a study of T-cell memory formation after mild COVID-19. Study-wide background: Largely, the TCR clusters proved donor specific.

TCRdb ran MiXCR on the 5' RACE reads and lists one entry per CDR3 protein. This repertoire shows 180,000 or so distinct CDR3 sequences, 16% found once; its top ten account for roughly 1.9%. This sequence joins TRBV12-3 or TRBV12-4 and TRBJ1-1; D unclear. This TCR was sampled from an adult woman who had mild COVID-19 (a few samples of this study predate the infection). Cell type and time point are not known. Specimen: PBMCs or a T cell subset sorted from them (not recorded which). Here the CDR3 reads CASKVNTEAFF. CDR3 nucleotide sequence: TGTGCCAGCAAAGTGAACACTGAAGCTTTCTTT.